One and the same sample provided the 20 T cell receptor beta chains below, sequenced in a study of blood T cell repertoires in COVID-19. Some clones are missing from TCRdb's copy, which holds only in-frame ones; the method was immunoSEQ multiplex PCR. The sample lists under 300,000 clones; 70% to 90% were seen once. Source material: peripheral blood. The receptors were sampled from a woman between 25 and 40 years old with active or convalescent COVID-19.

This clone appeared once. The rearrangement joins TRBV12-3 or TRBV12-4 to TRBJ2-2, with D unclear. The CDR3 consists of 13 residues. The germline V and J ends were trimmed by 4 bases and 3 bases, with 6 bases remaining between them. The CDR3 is CASSYRDTGELFF. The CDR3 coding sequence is TGTGCCAGCAGTTACCGGGACACCGGGGAGCTGTTTTTT.

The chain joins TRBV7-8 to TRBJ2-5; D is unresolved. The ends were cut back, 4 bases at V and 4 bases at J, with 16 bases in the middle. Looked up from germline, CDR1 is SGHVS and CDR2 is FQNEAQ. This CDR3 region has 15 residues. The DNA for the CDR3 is TGTGCCAGCAGCTCGAATAACTCCCCGAGAGAGACCCAGTACTTC. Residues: CASSSNNSPRETQYF. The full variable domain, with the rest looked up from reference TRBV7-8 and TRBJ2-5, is GAGVSQSPRYKVAKRGQDVALRCDPISGHVSLFWYQQALGQGPEFLTYFQNEAQLDKSGLPSDRFFAERPEGSVSTLKIQRTQQEDSAVYLCASSSNNSPRETQYFGPGTRLLVL.

The CDR3 DNA is TGTGCCAGCAGCCCCCTGGGGCGGGGGCCTCAAGAGACCCAGTACTTC. Protein product: CASSPLGRGPQETQYF. The chain combines TRBV7-3 with TRBJ2-5, with D perhaps matching TRBD2 (7 bases). The CDR3 is 16 residues long. The germline gives CDR1 SGHTA, CDR2 FQGTGA. V lost 5 bases and J lost 2, with 18 bases in between.

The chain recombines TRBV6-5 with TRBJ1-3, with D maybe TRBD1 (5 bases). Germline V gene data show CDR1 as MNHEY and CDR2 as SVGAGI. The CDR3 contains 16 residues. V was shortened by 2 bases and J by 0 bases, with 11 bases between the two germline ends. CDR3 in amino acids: CASSYHRPDSGNTIYF. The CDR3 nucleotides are TGTGCCAGCAGTTACCACAGGCCCGACTCTGGAAACACCATATATTTT.

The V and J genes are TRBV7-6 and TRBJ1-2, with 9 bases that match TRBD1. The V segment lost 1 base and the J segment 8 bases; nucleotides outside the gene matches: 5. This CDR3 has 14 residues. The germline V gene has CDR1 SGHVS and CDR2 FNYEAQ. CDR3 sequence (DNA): TGTGCCAGCAGCTTAGGAGGGACAGGGCCCGGCTACACCTTC. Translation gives CASSLGGTGPGYTF.

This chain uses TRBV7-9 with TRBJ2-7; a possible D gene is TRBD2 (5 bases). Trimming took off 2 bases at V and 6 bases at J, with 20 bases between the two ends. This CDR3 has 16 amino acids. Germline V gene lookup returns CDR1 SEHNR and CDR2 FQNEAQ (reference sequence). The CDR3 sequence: CASSLFGRGSRVEQYF. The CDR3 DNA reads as TGTGCCAGCAGCTTATTCGGTCGGGGTAGCCGCGTCGAGCAGTACTTC.

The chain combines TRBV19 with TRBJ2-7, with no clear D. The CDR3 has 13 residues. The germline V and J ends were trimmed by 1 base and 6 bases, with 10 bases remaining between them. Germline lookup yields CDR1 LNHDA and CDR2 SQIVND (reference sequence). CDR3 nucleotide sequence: TGTGCCAGTAGTATAGCCCCCGCGCGCGAGCAGTACTTC. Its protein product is CASSIAPAREQYF.

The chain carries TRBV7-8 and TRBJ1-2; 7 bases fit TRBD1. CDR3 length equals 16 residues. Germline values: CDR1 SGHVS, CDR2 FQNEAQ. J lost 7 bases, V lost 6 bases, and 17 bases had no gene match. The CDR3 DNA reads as TGTGCCAGCAGGGTTGAGCTGACAGGGTCAGTCGGTGGCTACACCTTC. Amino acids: CASRVELTGSVGGYTF.

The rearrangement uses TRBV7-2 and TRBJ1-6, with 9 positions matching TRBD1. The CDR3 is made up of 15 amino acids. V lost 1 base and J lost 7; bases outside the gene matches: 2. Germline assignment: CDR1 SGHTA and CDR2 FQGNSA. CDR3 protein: CASSLVTGGNSPLHF. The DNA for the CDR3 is TGTGCCAGCAGCTTAGTGACAGGGGGGAATTCACCCCTCCACTTT.

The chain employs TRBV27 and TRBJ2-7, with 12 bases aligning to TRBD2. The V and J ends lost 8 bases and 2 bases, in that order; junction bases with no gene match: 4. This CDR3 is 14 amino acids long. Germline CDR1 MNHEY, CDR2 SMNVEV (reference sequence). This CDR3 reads CASRTSGATYEQYF. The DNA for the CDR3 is TGTGCCAGCCGGACTAGCGGGGCTACCTACGAGCAGTACTTC.

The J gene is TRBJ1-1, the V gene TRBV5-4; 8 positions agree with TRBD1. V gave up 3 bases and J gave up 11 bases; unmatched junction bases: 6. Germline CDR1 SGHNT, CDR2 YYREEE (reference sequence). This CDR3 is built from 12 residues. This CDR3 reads CASSWGDRSAFF. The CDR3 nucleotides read TGTGCCAGCAGCTGGGGGGACAGGTCGGCTTTCTTT.

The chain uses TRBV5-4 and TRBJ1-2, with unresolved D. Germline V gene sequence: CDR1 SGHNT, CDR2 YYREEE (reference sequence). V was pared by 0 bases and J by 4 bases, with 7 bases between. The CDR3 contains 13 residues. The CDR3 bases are TGTGCCAGCAGCTTGGATCAACTCTATGGCTACACCTTC. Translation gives CASSLDQLYGYTF.

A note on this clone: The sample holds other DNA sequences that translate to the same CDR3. The CDR3 region has the DNA TGTGCCAGCAGTCTAACAGGGAACTATGGCTACACCTTC. This translates into CASSLTGNYGYTF. The chain combines TRBV6-2 or TRBV6-3 with TRBJ1-2; possibly TRBD1 for D (6 bases). Germline V lookup: CDR1 MNHEY, CDR2 SVGEGT. The CDR3 sequence is 13 residues long. Trimming pared 5 bases from V and 2 bases from J, leaving 9 bases between.

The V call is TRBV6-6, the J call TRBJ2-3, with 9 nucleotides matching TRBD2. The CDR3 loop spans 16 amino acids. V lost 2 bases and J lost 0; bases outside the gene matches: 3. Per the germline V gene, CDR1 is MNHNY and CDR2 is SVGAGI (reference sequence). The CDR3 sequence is CASSYKRGVSTDTQYF. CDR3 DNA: TGTGCCAGCAGTTACAAGCGGGGGGTGAGCACAGATACGCAGTATTTT.

The CDR3 reads CASSAGTGTPLHF. DNA for the CDR3: TGTGCCAGCAGTGCGGGGACAGGGACACCCCTCCACTTT. This chain joins TRBV2 and TRBJ1-6, with 9 bases fitting TRBD1. With V trimmed by 4 bases and J by 11 bases, 3 bases remained unmatched. The CDR3 extends over 13 amino acids. The germline CDR1 and CDR2 sequences are SNHLY and FYNNEI.

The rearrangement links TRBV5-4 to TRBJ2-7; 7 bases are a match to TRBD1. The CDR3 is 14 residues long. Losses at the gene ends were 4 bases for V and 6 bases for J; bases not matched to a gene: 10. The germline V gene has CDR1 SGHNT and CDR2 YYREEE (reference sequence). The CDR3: CASSLNPTGREQYF. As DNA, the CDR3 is TGTGCCAGCAGCCTTAATCCGACAGGGCGCGAGCAGTACTTC.

CDR3 in DNA: TGTGCCAGCAGCTTCCCAGGGGGCGCAGATACGCAGTATTTT. Amino acids: CASSFPGGADTQYF. The J gene is TRBJ2-3, the V gene TRBV7-2; TRBD1 matches 8 bases. The CDR3 covers 14 residues. V lost 3 bases to trimming and J lost 4 bases; unmatched junction nucleotides: 3. Germline loops: CDR1 SGHTA, CDR2 FQGNSA.

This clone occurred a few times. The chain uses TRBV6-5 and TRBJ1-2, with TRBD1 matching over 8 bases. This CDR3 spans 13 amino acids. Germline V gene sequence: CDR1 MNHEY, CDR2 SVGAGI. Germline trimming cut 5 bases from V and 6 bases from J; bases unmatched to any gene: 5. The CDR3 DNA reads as TGTGCCAGCAGTCTGGACAGGGTCGATGGCTACACCTTC. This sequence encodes CASSLDRVDGYTF.

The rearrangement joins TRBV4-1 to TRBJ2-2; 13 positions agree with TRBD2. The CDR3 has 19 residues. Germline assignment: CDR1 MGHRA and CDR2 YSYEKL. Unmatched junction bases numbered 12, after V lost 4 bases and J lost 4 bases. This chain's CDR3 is CASSPRTSGGSLGTGELFF. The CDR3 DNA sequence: TGCGCCAGCAGCCCACGGACTAGCGGGGGTTCCTTAGGCACCGGGGAGCTGTTTTTT.

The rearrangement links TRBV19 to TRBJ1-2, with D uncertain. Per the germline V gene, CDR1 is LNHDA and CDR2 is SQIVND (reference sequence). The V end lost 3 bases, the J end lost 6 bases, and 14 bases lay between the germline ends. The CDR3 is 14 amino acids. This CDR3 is CASSIRESTNGYTF. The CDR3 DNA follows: TGTGCCAGTAGTATCCGGGAATCCACAAATGGCTACACCTTC. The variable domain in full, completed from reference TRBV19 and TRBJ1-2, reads DGGITQSPKYLFRKEGQNVTLSCEQNLNHDAMYWYRQDPGQGLRLIYYSQIVNDFQKGDIAEGYSVSREKKESFPLTVTSAQKNPTAFYLCASSIRESTNGYTFGSGTRLTVV.